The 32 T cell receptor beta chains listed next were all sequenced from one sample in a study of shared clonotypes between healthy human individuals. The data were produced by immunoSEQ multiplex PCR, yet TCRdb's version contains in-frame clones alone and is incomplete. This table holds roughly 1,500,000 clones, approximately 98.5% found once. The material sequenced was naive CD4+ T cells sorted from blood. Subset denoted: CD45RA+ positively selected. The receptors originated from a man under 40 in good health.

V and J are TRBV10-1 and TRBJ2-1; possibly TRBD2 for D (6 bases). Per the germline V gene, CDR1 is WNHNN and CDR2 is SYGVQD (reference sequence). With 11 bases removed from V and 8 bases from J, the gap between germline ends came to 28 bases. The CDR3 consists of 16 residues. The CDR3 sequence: CAASAVPGVGSDEQFF. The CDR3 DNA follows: TGCGCCGCCTCAGCCGTGCCGGGAGTTGGGTCTGATGAGCAGTTCTTC.

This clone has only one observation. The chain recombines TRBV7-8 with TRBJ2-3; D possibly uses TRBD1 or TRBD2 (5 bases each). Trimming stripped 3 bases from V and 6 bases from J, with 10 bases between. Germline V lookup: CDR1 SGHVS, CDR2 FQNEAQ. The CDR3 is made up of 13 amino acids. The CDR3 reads CASSLFRGDTQYF. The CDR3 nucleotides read TGTGCCAGCAGCTTGTTTCGGGGCGATACGCAGTATTTT.

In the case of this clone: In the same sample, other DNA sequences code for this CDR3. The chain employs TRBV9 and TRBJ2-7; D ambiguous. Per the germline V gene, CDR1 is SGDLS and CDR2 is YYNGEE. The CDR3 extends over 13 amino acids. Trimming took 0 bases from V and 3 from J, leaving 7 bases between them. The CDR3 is CASSVGPLYEQYF. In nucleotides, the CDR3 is TGTGCCAGCAGCGTAGGGCCCCTCTACGAGCAGTACTTC.

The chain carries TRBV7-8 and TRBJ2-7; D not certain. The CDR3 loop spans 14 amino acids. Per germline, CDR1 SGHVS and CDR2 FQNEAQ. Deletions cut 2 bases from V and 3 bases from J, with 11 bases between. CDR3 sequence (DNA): TGTGCCAGCAGCTTAACACCGGTGAACTACGAGCAGTACTTC. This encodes CASSLTPVNYEQYF.

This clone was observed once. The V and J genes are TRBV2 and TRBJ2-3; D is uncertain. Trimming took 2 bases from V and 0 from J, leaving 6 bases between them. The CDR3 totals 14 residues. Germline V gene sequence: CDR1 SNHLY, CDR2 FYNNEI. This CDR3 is CASSEFGSTDTQYF. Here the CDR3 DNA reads TGTGCCAGCAGTGAATTTGGCAGCACAGATACGCAGTATTTT.

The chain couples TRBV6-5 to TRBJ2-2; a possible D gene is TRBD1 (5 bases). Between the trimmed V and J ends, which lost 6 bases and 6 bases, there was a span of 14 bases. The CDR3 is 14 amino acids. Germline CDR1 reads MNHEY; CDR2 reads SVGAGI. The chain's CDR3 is CASRTAWGPGELFF. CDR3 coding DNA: TGTGCCAGCAGAACGGCCTGGGGCCCCGGGGAGCTGTTTTTT.

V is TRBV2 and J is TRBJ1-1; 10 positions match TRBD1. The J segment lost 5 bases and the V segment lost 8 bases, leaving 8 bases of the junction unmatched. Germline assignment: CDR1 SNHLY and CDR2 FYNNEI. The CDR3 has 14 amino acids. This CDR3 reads CASRQGAFGTEAFF. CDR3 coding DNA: TGTGCCAGCCGACAGGGGGCGTTTGGAACTGAAGCTTTCTTT.

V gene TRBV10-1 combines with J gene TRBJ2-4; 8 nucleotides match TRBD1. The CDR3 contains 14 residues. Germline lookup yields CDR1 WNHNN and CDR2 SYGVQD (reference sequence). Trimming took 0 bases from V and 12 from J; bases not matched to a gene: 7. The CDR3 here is CASSESGRGRAQYF. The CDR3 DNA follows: TGCGCCAGCAGTGAGTCAGGCAGGGGGCGAGCTCAGTACTTC.

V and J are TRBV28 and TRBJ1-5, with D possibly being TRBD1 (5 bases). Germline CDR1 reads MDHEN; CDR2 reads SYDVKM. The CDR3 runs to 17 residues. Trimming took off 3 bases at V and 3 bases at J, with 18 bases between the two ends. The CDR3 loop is CASSFWGGFGVNQPQHF. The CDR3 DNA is TGTGCCAGCAGTTTCTGGGGGGGATTCGGTGTCAATCAGCCCCAGCATTTT.

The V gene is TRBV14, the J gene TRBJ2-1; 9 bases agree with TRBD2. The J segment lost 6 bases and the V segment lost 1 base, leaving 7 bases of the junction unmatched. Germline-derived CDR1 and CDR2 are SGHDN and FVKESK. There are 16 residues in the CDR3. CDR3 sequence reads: CASSQAGTSFSNEQFF. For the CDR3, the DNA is TGTGCCAGCAGCCAAGCGGGGACTAGCTTCAGCAATGAGCAGTTCTTC.

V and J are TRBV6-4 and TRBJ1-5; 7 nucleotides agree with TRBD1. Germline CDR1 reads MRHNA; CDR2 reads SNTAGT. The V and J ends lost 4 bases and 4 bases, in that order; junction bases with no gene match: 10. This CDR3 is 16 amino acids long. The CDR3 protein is CASSGGQAQINQPQHF. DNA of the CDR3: TGTGCCAGCAGTGGAGGACAGGCCCAGATAAATCAGCCCCAGCATTTT.

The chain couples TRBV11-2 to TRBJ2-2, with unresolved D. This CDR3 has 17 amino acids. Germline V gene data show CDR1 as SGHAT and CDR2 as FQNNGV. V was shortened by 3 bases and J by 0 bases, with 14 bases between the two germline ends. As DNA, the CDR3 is TGTGCCAGCAGCTTCCCCTTTCGTTCAACGAACACCGGGGAGCTGTTTTTT. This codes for CASSFPFRSTNTGELFF.

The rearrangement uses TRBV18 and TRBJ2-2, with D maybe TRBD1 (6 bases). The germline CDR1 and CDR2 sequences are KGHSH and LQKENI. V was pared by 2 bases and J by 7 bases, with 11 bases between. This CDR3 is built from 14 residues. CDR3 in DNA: TGTGCCAGCTCACCAATGGGGGCGAACGGGGAGCTGTTTTTT. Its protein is CASSPMGANGELFF.

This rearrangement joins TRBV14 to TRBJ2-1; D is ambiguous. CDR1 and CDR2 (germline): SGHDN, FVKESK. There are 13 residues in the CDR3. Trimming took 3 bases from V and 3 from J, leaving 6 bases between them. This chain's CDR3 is CASSQTLYNEQFF. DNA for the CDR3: TGTGCCAGCAGCCAGACTCTCTACAATGAGCAGTTCTTC.

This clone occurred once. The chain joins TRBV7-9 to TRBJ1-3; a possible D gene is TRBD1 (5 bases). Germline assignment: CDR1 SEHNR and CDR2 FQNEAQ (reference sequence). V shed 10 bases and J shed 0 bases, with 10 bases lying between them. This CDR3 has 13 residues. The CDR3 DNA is TGTGCCACCGAGACAGACTCTGGAAACACCATATATTTT. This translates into CATETDSGNTIYF. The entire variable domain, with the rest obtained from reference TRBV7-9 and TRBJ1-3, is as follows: DTGVSQNPRHKITKRGQNVTFRCDPISEHNRLYWYRQTLGQGPEFLTYFQNEAQLEKSRLLSDRFSAERPKGSFSTLEIQRTEQGDSAMYLCATETDSGNTIYFGEGSWLTVV.

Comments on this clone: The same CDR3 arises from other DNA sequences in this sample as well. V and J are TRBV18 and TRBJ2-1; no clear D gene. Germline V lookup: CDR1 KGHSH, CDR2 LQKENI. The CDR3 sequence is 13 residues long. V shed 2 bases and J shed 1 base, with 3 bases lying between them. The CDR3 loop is CASSPSSYNEQFF. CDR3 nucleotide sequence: TGTGCCAGCTCACCATCGTCCTACAATGAGCAGTTCTTC.

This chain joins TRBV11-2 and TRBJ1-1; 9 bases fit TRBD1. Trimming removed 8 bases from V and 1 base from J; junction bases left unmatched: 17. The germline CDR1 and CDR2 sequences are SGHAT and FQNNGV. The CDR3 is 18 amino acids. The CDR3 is CASGSTWTGALWNTEAFF. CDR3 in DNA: TGTGCCAGCGGCAGCACATGGACAGGGGCCCTGTGGAACACTGAAGCTTTCTTT.

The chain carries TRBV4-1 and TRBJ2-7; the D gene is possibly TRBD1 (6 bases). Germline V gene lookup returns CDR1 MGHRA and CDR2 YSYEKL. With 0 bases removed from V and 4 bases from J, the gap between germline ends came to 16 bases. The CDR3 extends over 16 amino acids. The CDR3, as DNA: TGCGCCAGCAGCCAAGAAGTTTTGGGGGCACAGTACGAGCAGTACTTC. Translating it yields CASSQEVLGAQYEQYF.

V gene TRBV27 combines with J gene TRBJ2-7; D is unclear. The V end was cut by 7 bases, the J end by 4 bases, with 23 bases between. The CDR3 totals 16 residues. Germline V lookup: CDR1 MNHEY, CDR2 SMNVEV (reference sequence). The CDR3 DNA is TGTGCCAGCACCCCTGTGGGCGTACCATTGGGTTACGAGCAGTACTTC. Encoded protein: CASTPVGVPLGYEQYF.

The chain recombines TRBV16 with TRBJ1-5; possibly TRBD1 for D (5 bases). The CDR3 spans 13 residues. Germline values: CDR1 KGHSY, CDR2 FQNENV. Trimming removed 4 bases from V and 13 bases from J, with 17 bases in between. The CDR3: CASSPQARVSQHF. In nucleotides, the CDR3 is TGTGCCAGCAGCCCCCAGGCCAGGGTGAGTCAGCATTTT. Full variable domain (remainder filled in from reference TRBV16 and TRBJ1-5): GEEVAQTPKHLVRGEGQKAKLYCAPIKGHSYVFWYQQVLKNEFKFLISFQNENVFDETGMPKERFSAKCLPNSPCSLEIQATKLEDSAVYFCASSPQARVSQHFGDGTRLSIL.

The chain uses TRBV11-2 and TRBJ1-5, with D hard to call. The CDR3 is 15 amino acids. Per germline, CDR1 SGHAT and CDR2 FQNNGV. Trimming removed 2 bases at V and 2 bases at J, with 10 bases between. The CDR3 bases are TGTGCCAGCAGCTTAAATCCGGGTGGCAATCAGCCCCAGCATTTT. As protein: CASSLNPGGNQPQHF.

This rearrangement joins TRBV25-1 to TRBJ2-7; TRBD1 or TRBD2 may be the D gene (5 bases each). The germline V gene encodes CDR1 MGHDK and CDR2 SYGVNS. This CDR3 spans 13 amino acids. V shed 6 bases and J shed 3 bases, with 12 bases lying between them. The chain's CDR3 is CASRGTAFYEQYF. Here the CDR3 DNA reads TGTGCCAGCAGAGGGACGGCCTTCTACGAGCAGTACTTC.

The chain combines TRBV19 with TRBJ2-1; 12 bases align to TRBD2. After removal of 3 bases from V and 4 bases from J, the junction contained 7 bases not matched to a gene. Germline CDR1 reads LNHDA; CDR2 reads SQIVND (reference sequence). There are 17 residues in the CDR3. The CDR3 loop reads CASSIGLAGGWYNEQFF. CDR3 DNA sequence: TGTGCCAGTAGTATTGGTCTAGCGGGAGGGTGGTACAATGAGCAGTTCTTC.

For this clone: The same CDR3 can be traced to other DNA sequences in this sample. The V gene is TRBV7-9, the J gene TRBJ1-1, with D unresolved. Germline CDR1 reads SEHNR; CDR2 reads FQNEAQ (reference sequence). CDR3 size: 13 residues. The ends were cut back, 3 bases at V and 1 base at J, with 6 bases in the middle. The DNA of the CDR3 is TGTGCCAGCAGCTTGGCAGGGAACACTGAAGCTTTCTTT. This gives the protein CASSLAGNTEAFF.

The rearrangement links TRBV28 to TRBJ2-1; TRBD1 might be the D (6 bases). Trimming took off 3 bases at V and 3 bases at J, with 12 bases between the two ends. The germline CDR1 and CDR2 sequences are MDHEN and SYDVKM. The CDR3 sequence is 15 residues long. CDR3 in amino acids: CASSFKPGHYNEQFF. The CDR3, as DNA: TGTGCCAGCAGTTTTAAACCGGGACACTACAATGAGCAGTTCTTC.

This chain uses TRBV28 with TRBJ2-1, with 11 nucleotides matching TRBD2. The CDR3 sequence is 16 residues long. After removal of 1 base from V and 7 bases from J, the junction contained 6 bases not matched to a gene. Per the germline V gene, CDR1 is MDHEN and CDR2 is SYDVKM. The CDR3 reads CASSLLSSGRLNEQFF. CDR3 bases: TGTGCCAGCAGTTTATTGTCTAGCGGGAGGCTTAATGAGCAGTTCTTC.

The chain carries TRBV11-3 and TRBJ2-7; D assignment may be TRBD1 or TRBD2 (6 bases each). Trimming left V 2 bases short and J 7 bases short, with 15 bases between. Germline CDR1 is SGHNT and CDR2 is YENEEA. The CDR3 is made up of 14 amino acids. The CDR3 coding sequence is TGTGCCAGCAGCTTATCGGGGGCCTCCGGGGAGCAGTACTTC. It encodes CASSLSGASGEQYF.

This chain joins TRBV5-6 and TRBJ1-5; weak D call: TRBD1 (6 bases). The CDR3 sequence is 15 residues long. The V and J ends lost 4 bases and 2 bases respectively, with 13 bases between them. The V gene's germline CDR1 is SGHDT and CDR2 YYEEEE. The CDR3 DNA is TGTGCCAGCAGCCTCAGGGGTGGAGGCAATCAGCCCCAGCATTTT. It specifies CASSLRGGGNQPQHF.

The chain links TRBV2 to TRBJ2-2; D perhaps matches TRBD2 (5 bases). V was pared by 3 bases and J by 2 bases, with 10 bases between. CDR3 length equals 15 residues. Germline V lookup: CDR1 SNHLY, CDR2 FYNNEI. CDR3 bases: TGTGCCAGCAGTGATGCGCGGGTAAACACCGGGGAGCTGTTTTTT. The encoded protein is CASSDARVNTGELFF. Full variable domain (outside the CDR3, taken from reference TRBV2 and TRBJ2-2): EPEVTQTPSHQVTQMGQEVILRCVPISNHLYFYWYRQILGQKVEFLVSFYNNEISEKSEIFDDQFSVERPDGSNFTLKIRSTKLEDSAMYFCASSDARVNTGELFFGEGSRLTVL.

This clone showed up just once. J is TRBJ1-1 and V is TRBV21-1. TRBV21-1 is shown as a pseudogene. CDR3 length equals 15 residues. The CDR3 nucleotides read TGTGCCAGCAGCAAAGGAGGAGGGGAGGACACTGAAGCTTTCTTT. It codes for CASSKGGGEDTEAFF.

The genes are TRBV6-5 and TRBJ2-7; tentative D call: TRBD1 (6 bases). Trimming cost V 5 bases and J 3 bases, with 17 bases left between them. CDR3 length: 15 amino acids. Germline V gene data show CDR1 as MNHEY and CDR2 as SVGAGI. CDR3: CASSTGQPSLYEQYF. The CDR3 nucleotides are TGTGCCAGCAGTACAGGACAGCCCAGCCTCTACGAGCAGTACTTC.

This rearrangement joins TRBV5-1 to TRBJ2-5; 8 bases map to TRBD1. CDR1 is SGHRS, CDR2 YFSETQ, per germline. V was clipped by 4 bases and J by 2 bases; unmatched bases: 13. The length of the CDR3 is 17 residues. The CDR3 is CASSQSGGSRKQETQYF. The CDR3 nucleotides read TGCGCCAGCAGCCAGTCAGGGGGCAGCAGGAAACAAGAGACCCAGTACTTC. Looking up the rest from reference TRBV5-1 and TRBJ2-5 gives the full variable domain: KAGVTQTPRYLIKTRGQQVTLSCSPISGHRSVSWYQQTPGQGLQFLFEYFSETQRNKGNFPGRFSGRQFSNSRSEMNVSTLELGDSALYLCASSQSGGSRKQETQYFGPGTRLLVL.